This entry lists 25 T cell receptor beta chains sequenced from one sample in a study of neoadjuvant nivolumab and ipilimumab in lung cancer. Assay: immunoSEQ multiplex PCR; the TCRdb copy retains only in-frame clones and omits some. The data hold tens of thousands of clones, with around 89% observed a single time. This specimen was blood, taken before neoadjuvant nivolumab, alone or with ipilimumab. The receptors here all came from an adult with non-small cell lung cancer. Some clones in this sample may be carry-over from other donors' samples.

The rearrangement links TRBV9 to TRBJ2-7; tentatively, D is TRBD2 (6 bases). The ends were cut back, 3 bases at V and 6 bases at J, with 13 bases in the middle. The CDR3 is made up of 13 amino acids. Germline CDR1 SGDLS, CDR2 YYNGEE. The CDR3 DNA reads TGTGCCAGCAGCGACTCCGGAGCGGGCGAGCAGTACTTC. Amino acids: CASSDSGAGEQYF.

The CDR3 DNA reads TGTGCCAGCAGCTCGGTCGGGACAGGGGTTTCTGAGCAGTTCTTC. This translates into CASSSVGTGVSEQFF. This chain joins TRBV7-2 and TRBJ2-1; 10 positions match TRBD1. J lost 9 bases, V lost 4 bases, and 9 bases had no gene match. The germline V gene encodes CDR1 SGHTA and CDR2 FQGNSA. This CDR3 region has 15 residues.

CDR3 sequence (DNA): TGTGCCAGCAGTCCAGGGGGTAGCCGATCCTACGAGCAGTACTTC. This encodes CASSPGGSRSYEQYF. The chain couples TRBV7-2 to TRBJ2-7; 7 nucleotides match TRBD1. The length of the CDR3 is 15 residues. V trimming: 6 bases; J trimming: 1 base; junction bases outside the gene matches: 9. Germline assignment: CDR1 SGHTA and CDR2 FQGNSA. Filled out from reference TRBV7-2 and TRBJ2-7, the complete variable domain reads GAGVSQSPSNKVTEKGKDVELRCDPISGHTALYWYRQSLGQGLEFLIYFQGNSAPDKSGLPSDRFSAERTGGSVSTLTIQRTQQEDSAVYLCASSPGGSRSYEQYFGPGTRLTVT.

This clone has only a few counts. CDR3 loop: CASMEPGGNQPQHF. The CDR3 nucleotides are TGTGCCAGCATGGAACCTGGCGGCAATCAGCCCCAGCATTTT. The chain has TRBV6-6 and TRBJ1-5; D gene ambiguous. Trimming took 7 bases from V and 2 from J, leaving 12 bases between them. This CDR3 spans 14 amino acids. Germline CDR1 is MNHNY and CDR2 is SVGAGI (reference sequence).

The chain recombines TRBV28 with TRBJ1-2; TRBD1 agrees at 9 bases. CDR1 and CDR2 from the germline V gene are MDHEN and SYDVKM. Trimming at V came to 3 bases and at J to 4 bases, leaving 3 bases not matched to a gene. The CDR3 extends over 14 amino acids. The CDR3 sequence: CASSLSDRGYGYTF. The DNA for the CDR3 is TGTGCCAGCAGTTTGTCGGACAGGGGCTATGGCTACACCTTC.

In this sample, this clone turned up a few times. The J gene is TRBJ2-3, the V gene TRBV29-1; TRBD2 might be the D (6 bases). The CDR3 has 13 amino acids. CDR1 is SQVTM, CDR2 ANQGSEA, per germline. Trimming stripped 6 bases from V and 6 bases from J, with 16 bases between. Written as DNA, the CDR3 is TGCAGCGTCGGCGGCGGAGGGTCCGATACGCAGTATTTT. Its protein product is CSVGGGGSDTQYF.

V gene TRBV25-1 combines with J gene TRBJ2-3; 9 bases map to TRBD1. This CDR3 has 15 residues. V lost 3 bases, J lost 5 bases, and 6 bases stayed unmatched. Germline CDR1 and CDR2: MGHDK and SYGVNS. The CDR3 is CASSDLGQGRDTQYF. The CDR3 DNA reads as TGTGCCAGCAGTGACCTGGGACAGGGTAGAGATACGCAGTATTTT.

This clone was seen a handful of times. The J gene is TRBJ2-3, the V gene TRBV6-4, with TRBD1 matching 7 bases. The CDR3 is 14 amino acids. J was trimmed by 0 bases and V by 6 bases; bases with no gene match: 3. The germline gives CDR1 MRHNA, CDR2 SNTAGT. This CDR3 reads CASRGQLSTDTQYF. Written as DNA, the CDR3 is TGTGCCAGCAGGGGACAGCTTAGCACAGATACGCAGTATTTT.

The chain employs TRBV30 and TRBJ1-2, with 10 bases aligning to TRBD1. V was pared by 3 bases and J by 0 bases, with 7 bases of the junction left unmatched. Germline CDR1 reads GTSNPN; CDR2 reads SVGIG (reference sequence). This CDR3 contains 16 residues. CDR3 DNA: TGTGCCTGGAGCCGACAGGGGGCGGGGACTAACTATGGCTACACCTTC. It specifies CAWSRQGAGTNYGYTF. The variable domain in full, completed from reference TRBV30 and TRBJ1-2, reads SQTIHQWPATLVQPVGSPLSLECTVEGTSNPNLYWYRQAAGRGLQLLFYSVGIGQISSEVPQNLSASRPQDRQFILSSKKLLLSDSGFYLCAWSRQGAGTNYGYTFGSGTRLTVV.

This clone was observed a few times. The rearrangement links TRBV19 to TRBJ2-5; D is ambiguous. CDR1 is LNHDA, CDR2 SQIVND, per germline (reference sequence). This CDR3 is built from 14 residues. V was cut by 1 base and J by 3 bases, with 9 bases left in between. CDR3 loop: CASSIAGFEETQYF. CDR3 in DNA: TGTGCCAGTAGTATAGCCGGCTTTGAAGAGACCCAGTACTTC.

This rearrangement joins TRBV5-1 to TRBJ2-1; TRBD2 is a possible D gene (6 bases). From germline, CDR1 is SGHRS and CDR2 YFSETQ. The length of the CDR3 is 15 residues. Deletions cut 4 bases from V and 0 bases from J, with 11 bases between. CDR3 in amino acids: CASSRDGSSYNEQFF. The CDR3 DNA reads TGCGCCAGCAGCCGGGACGGGAGCTCCTACAATGAGCAGTTCTTC.

This chain joins TRBV9 and TRBJ2-7; TRBD2 matches at 13 bases. The germline V gene encodes CDR1 SGDLS and CDR2 YYNGEE. This CDR3 comprises 16 residues. Germline trimming cut 0 bases from V and 3 bases from J; bases unmatched to any gene: 3. CDR3 protein: CASSVEGLAGIYEQYF. The CDR3 DNA follows: TGTGCCAGCAGCGTAGAGGGACTAGCGGGAATCTACGAGCAGTACTTC. The whole variable domain, remainder taken from reference TRBV9 and TRBJ2-7, is DSGVTQTPKHLITATGQRVTLRCSPRSGDLSVYWYQQSLDQGLQFLIQYYNGEERAKGNILERFSAQQFPDLHSELNLSSLELGDSALYFCASSVEGLAGIYEQYFGPGTRLTVT.

This sequence joins TRBV5-4 and TRBJ1-1, with D uncertain. Germline CDR1 SGHNT, CDR2 YYREEE (reference sequence). Trimming removed 1 base from V and 3 bases from J, with 10 bases in between. This CDR3 spans 14 amino acids. CDR3 sequence: CASSLFVEYTEAFF. CDR3 coding DNA: TGTGCCAGCAGCTTGTTCGTTGAGTACACTGAAGCTTTCTTT.

This clone appeared a few times. V is TRBV7-9 and J is TRBJ2-7; D might be TRBD2 (5 bases). V dropped 1 base and J dropped 4 bases, with 11 bases sitting between them. CDR3 length: 14 amino acids. CDR1 and CDR2 from the germline V gene are SEHNR and FQNEAQ (reference sequence). The chain's CDR3 is CASSLGSSGYEQYF. In DNA, the CDR3 is TGTGCCAGCAGCTTAGGTTCTTCGGGGTACGAGCAGTACTTC.

This chain joins TRBV13 and TRBJ2-5; 8 nucleotides align to TRBD1. Germline CDR1 and CDR2: PRHDT and FYEKMQ (reference sequence). J gave up 9 bases and V 1 base, and 4 bases lay outside the gene matches. This CDR3 comprises 13 residues. The CDR3 loop is CASSLARTGPQYF. The CDR3 DNA reads TGTGCCAGCAGCTTAGCCAGGACAGGGCCCCAGTACTTC.

This sequence joins TRBV6-1 and TRBJ2-2; 10 bases fit TRBD2. In germline, CDR1 is MNHNS, CDR2 SASEGT. This CDR3 has 16 amino acids. V shed 3 bases and J 6 bases; nucleotides not matched to a gene: 7. The CDR3 DNA is TGTGCCAGCAGTGAGGCTAGCGGGAGTTTTCCCGGGGAGCTGTTTTTT. Protein sequence: CASSEASGSFPGELFF.

This rearrangement joins TRBV5-4 to TRBJ1-5; 12 nucleotides match TRBD1. CDR3 size: 17 residues. Germline V CDR1 and CDR2: SGHNT, YYREEE (reference sequence). V lost 3 bases, J lost 8 bases, and 12 bases stayed unmatched. Here the CDR3 DNA reads TGTGCCAGCAGCTCCCGGCAGGGACAGGGGGCTTTTAAGCCCCAGCATTTT. It is translated as CASSSRQGQGAFKPQHF.

The chain uses TRBV13 and TRBJ2-7, with 8 bases matching TRBD2. CDR3 length equals 14 residues. Trimming at V came to 0 bases and at J to 4 bases, leaving 2 bases not matched to a gene. Germline assignment: CDR1 PRHDT and CDR2 FYEKMQ (reference sequence). As DNA, the CDR3 is TGTGCCAGCAGCTTAGGAACTAGCGGATACGAGCAGTACTTC. Translation gives CASSLGTSGYEQYF.

The chain couples TRBV19 to TRBJ2-1, with D tentatively TRBD2 (7 bases). The V gene's germline CDR1 is LNHDA and CDR2 SQIVND (reference sequence). The CDR3 is 17 amino acids. V was trimmed by 1 base and J by 7 bases, leaving 20 bases between them. In DNA form, the CDR3 reads TGTGCCAGTAGTATAGGAACAGGGAGCGGGGCCTCTAATGAGCAGTTCTTC. Protein product: CASSIGTGSGASNEQFF.

The chain is built from TRBV30 and TRBJ2-1; 10 nucleotides match TRBD2. V lost 5 bases to trimming and J lost 8 bases; unmatched junction nucleotides: 6. The germline CDR1 and CDR2 sequences are GTSNPN and SVGIG (reference sequence). CDR3 length: 13 residues. The CDR3 DNA reads as TGTGCCTGGGAAGCGGGAGGGCCCGATGAGCAGTTCTTC. Its translation: CAWEAGGPDEQFF.

The V and J genes are TRBV6-6 and TRBJ2-7; no reliable D call. Germline loops: CDR1 MNHNY, CDR2 SVGAGI (reference sequence). The CDR3 is 16 residues long. Trimming pared 1 base from V and 4 bases from J, leaving 17 bases between. CDR3 in amino acids: CASSYLESAFTYEQYF. DNA for the CDR3: TGTGCCAGCAGTTACTTAGAGAGTGCCTTTACTTACGAGCAGTACTTC.

This rearrangement joins TRBV5-1 to TRBJ2-3; 10 positions agree with TRBD2. Trimming cost V 9 bases and J 1 base; bases outside gene matches: 5. The CDR3 extends over 14 amino acids. Germline CDR1 SGHRS, CDR2 YFSETQ. The CDR3 sequence: CATSAGGGTDTQYF. CDR3 nucleotide sequence: TGCGCCACCTCAGCGGGAGGGGGCACAGATACGCAGTATTTT.

This clone was seen a handful of times. The chain joins TRBV19 to TRBJ2-7; D is tentatively TRBD1 or TRBD2 (5 bases each). The CDR3 spans 14 residues. Germline-derived CDR1 and CDR2 are LNHDA and SQIVND (reference sequence). Trimming took off 5 bases at V and 2 bases at J, with 13 bases between the two ends. CDR3 loop: CASSPEGSAYEQYF. The CDR3 region has the DNA TGTGCCAGTAGTCCCGAGGGGAGCGCCTACGAGCAGTACTTC.

V and J are TRBV6-6 and TRBJ2-3, with D possibly matching TRBD2 (6 bases). The CDR3 length is 14 residues. Germline values: CDR1 MNHNY, CDR2 SVGAGI (reference sequence). The V end was cut by 6 bases, the J end by 2 bases, with 12 bases between. The CDR3: CASSRSGFTDTQYF. The CDR3 nucleotides are TGTGCCAGCAGCCGGAGCGGGTTCACAGATACGCAGTATTTT.

The chain is built from TRBV5-1 and TRBJ2-3, with 12 bases that match TRBD2. V lost 0 bases to trimming and J lost 9 bases; unmatched junction nucleotides: 2. The germline gives CDR1 SGHRS, CDR2 YFSETQ. The CDR3 has 14 amino acids. The CDR3 loop reads CASSLGTSGDTQYF. The CDR3 DNA sequence: TGCGCCAGCAGCTTGGGGACTAGCGGGGACACGCAGTATTTT.